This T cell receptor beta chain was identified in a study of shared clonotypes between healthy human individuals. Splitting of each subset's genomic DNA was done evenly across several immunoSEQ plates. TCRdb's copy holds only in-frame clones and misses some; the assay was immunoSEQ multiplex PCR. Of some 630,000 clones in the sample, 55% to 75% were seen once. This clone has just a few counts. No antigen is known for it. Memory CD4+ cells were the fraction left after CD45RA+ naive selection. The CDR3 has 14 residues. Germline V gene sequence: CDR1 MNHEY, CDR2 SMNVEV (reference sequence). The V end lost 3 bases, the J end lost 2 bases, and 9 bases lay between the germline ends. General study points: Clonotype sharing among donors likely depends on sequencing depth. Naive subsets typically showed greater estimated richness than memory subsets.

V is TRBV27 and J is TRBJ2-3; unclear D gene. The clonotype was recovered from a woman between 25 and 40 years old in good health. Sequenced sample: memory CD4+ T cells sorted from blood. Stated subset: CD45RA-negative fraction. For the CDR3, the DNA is TGTGCCAGCAGTTTGAACAGCCCCACAGATACGCAGTATTTT. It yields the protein CASSLNSPTDTQYF.